This is a list of T cell receptor beta chains from one sample in a study of technical replicates of blood from a few donors. The protocol was immunoSEQ multiplex PCR, while the TCRdb copy is restricted to in-frame clones and leaves out a portion. The sample holds some 62,000 clones, 85% to 90% seen once. The sequencing sample was made of PBMCs. Receptor source: a human donor in good health. Some clones in this sample may be carry-over from other donors' samples. The CDR3 runs from the conserved cysteine through the conserved F or W. A D gene is named only where the DNA matches it firmly. For some rows the clone size is stated as once, few or many, or as a class when expanded; others skip it.

clone_size | d_call | j_call | v_call | cdr3_aa | cdr3_nt
once | NA | TRBJ2-7 | TRBV30 | CALQGNDYEQYF | TGTGCCTTACAGGGAAACGACTACGAGCAGTACTTC
NA | TRBD2 | TRBJ2-5 | TRBV11-2 | CASSSRGSGRGETQYF | TGTGCCAGCAGCTCCCGAGGGAGCGGGAGGGGAGAGACCCAGTACTTC
few | TRBD1 | TRBJ2-7 | TRBV10-3 | CAISEERTGVNEQYF | TGTGCCATCAGTGAAGAACGGACAGGGGTAAATGAGCAGTACTTC
NA | NA | TRBJ2-6 | TRBV7-3 | CASSLGRVSGANVLTF | TGTGCCAGCAGCTTAGGCAGGGTCTCTGGGGCCAACGTCCTGACTTTC
NA | NA | TRBJ1-3 | TRBV7-2 | CASSRGGNSGNTIYF | TGTGCCAGCAGCCGCGGCGGTAACTCTGGAAACACCATATATTTT
NA | NA | TRBJ2-3 | TRBV2 | CASSEVSSTDTQYF | TGTGCCAGCAGTGAAGTTTCTAGCACAGATACGCAGTATTTT
NA | TRBD1 | TRBJ1-2 | TRBV19 | CASSAGQRLRGYTF | TGTGCCAGTAGTGCGGGACAGAGATTAAGAGGCTACACCTTC
NA | TRBD1 | TRBJ2-3 | TRBV5-1 | CASSWTGRGTDTQYF | TGCGCCAGCAGCTGGACAGGGCGAGGGACAGATACGCAGTATTTT
NA | TRBD1 | TRBJ2-5 | TRBV5-4 | CASSGQGSAETQYF | TGTGCCAGCAGCGGACAGGGGTCAGCGGAGACCCAGTACTTC
NA | NA | TRBJ1-6 | TRBV5-1 | CASSQIGVPPLHF | TGCGCCAGCAGCCAAATCGGGGTTCCACCCCTCCACTTT
NA | TRBD1 | TRBJ1-5 | TRBV18 | CASSPTGEQPQHF | TGTGCCAGCTCACCAACAGGGGAACAGCCCCAGCATTTT
NA | NA | TRBJ2-5 | TRBV18 | CASSPYLQETQYF | TGTGCCAGCTCACCTTATCTCCAAGAGACCCAGTACTTC
NA | TRBD1 | TRBJ1-2 | TRBV12-5 | CASGLTGAGGYTF | TGTGCTAGTGGTTTAACAGGGGCAGGTGGCTACACCTTC
once | TRBD2 | TRBJ2-7 | TRBV7-6 | CASSTLAGTYEQYF | TGTGCCAGCAGCACATTAGCGGGAACCTACGAGCAGTACTTC
few | TRBD1 | TRBJ1-1 | TRBV29-1 | CSVGQGITEAFF | TGCAGCGTCGGACAGGGGATCACTGAAGCTTTCTTT
NA | NA | TRBJ1-5 | TRBV5-1 | CASSSNVGQPQHF | TGCGCCAGCAGCTCTAACGTTGGTCAGCCCCAGCATTTT
NA | NA | TRBJ2-7 | TRBV5-6 | CASSLRQAYEQYF | TGTGCCAGCAGCTTGCGCCAGGCCTACGAGCAGTACTTC
NA | NA | TRBJ2-3 | TRBV2 | CASSLQGRSTDTQYF | TGTGCCAGCAGTTTACAGGGCCGAAGCACAGATACGCAGTATTTT
NA | TRBD2 | TRBJ2-7 | TRBV7-9 | CASSIVVAGAYEQYF | TGTGCCAGCAGCATAGTGGTAGCGGGGGCCTACGAGCAGTACTTC
NA | NA | TRBJ2-5 | TRBV18 | CASSEGLGETQYF | TGTGCCAGCTCAGAAGGACTGGGGGAGACCCAGTACTTC
NA | TRBD2 | TRBJ2-2 | TRBV6-1 | CASSGPGTSGTTGELFF | TGTGCCAGCAGTGGTCCCGGGACTAGCGGTACGACCGGGGAGCTGTTTTTT
once | NA | TRBJ1-1 | TRBV7-2 | CASTNGFSEAFF | TGTGCCAGCACCAACGGGTTTAGTGAAGCTTTCTTT
NA | TRBD2 | TRBJ2-1 | TRBV9 | CASSVQAGVNEQFF | TGTGCCAGCAGCGTTCAAGCGGGGGTCAATGAGCAGTTCTTC
NA | TRBD1 | TRBJ1-2 | TRBV5-4 | CASSWDRLYGYTF | TGTGCCAGCAGCTGGGACAGACTCTATGGCTACACCTTC
NA | NA | TRBJ1-1 | TRBV6-1 | CASSGKGSLMNTEAFF | TGTGCCAGCAGTGGCAAAGGATCACTAATGAACACTGAAGCTTTCTTT
NA | NA | TRBJ2-7 | TRBV5-1 | CASSLDRAYEQYF | TGCGCCAGCAGCTTAGACAGAGCCTACGAGCAGTACTTC
NA | TRBD2 | TRBJ2-2 | TRBV2 | CASSWLAETGELFF | TGTGCCAGCAGTTGGCTAGCGGAGACCGGGGAGCTGTTTTTT
NA | NA | TRBJ1-5 | TRBV6-4 | CASSDGGRQPQHF | TGTGCCAGCAGTGACGGGGGCAGACAGCCCCAGCATTTT
NA | TRBD1 | TRBJ2-7 | TRBV10-1 | CASSDRDRRIYEQYF | TGCGCCAGCAGTGACCGGGACAGGAGAATCTACGAGCAGTACTTC
NA | TRBD1 | TRBJ2-7 | TRBV6-5 | CASSYSGTGTYEQYF | TGTGCCAGCAGTTACTCGGGGACAGGAACCTACGAGCAGTACTTC
NA | NA | TRBJ2-2 | TRBV18 | CASSPRELPTGELFF | TGTGCCAGCTCACCCCGGGAACTACCAACTGGGGAGCTGTTTTTT
NA | NA | TRBJ2-4 | TRBV6-5 | CASSYSGAKNIQYF | TGTGCCAGCAGTTACTCGGGGGCGAAAAACATTCAGTACTTC
NA | TRBD1 | TRBJ2-3 | TRBV6-4 | CASSPGQGAKTDTQYF | TGTGCCAGCAGTCCGGGACAGGGGGCAAAGACAGATACGCAGTATTTT
NA | NA | TRBJ1-5 | TRBV6-5 | CASSYPTRSNQPQHF | TGTGCCAGCAGTTACCCAACAAGAAGCAATCAGCCCCAGCATTTT
NA | TRBD2 | TRBJ2-3 | TRBV29-1 | CSGVKFSGGLSGATQYF | TGCAGCGGGGTAAAATTTAGCGGGGGGCTGAGTGGAGCTACGCAGTATTTT
NA | TRBD1 | TRBJ2-7 | TRBV6-1 | CASSRTGTSYEQYF | TGTGCCAGCAGTAGGACAGGGACGTCCTACGAGCAGTACTTC
NA | NA | TRBJ2-1 | TRBV21-1 | CASSKGGGSGGNNEQFF | TGTGCCAGCAGCAAAGGCGGCGGTAGCGGGGGGAACAATGAGCAGTTCTTC
NA | NA | TRBJ2-7 | TRBV2 | CASSDWWEREQYF | TGTGCCAGCAGTGACTGGTGGGAGAGGGAGCAGTACTTC
NA | NA | TRBJ1-1 | TRBV13 | CASRVGGNTEAFF | TGTGCCAGCAGAGTCGGGGGAAACACTGAAGCTTTCTTT
NA | NA | TRBJ2-3 | TRBV11-2 | CASSLARGMTDTQYF | TGTGCCAGCTCGTTAGCCCGCGGAATGACAGATACGCAGTATTTT
NA | TRBD1 | TRBJ1-2 | TRBV4-2 | CASSPGTGVGGYTF | TGTGCCAGCAGTCCCGGGACAGGGGTTGGTGGCTACACCTTC
NA | TRBD1 | TRBJ2-2 | TRBV5-1 | CASSYGQGLHTGELFF | TGCGCCAGCAGCTACGGACAGGGGCTACATACCGGGGAGCTGTTTTTT
NA | TRBD1 | TRBJ1-6 | TRBV5-6 | CASSGGQVYNSPLHF | TGTGCCAGCAGCGGCGGACAGGTCTATAATTCACCCCTCCACTTT
once | TRBD1 | TRBJ1-5 | TRBV4-3 | CASSQERRGYQPQHF | TGCGCCAGCAGCCAAGAACGCAGGGGGTATCAGCCCCAGCATTTT
NA | TRBD1 | TRBJ2-7 | TRBV11-2 | CASSSPGGTYEQYF | TGTGCCAGCAGCTCCCCAGGGGGAACTTACGAGCAGTACTTC
NA | NA | TRBJ1-1 | TRBV9 | CASSRRGDTEAFF | TGTGCCAGCAGCCGCCGAGGTGACACTGAAGCTTTCTTT
NA | NA | TRBJ1-2 | TRBV6-1 | CASSLMESGYTF | TGTGCCAGCAGCCTCATGGAGAGCGGCTACACCTTC
NA | TRBD2 | TRBJ2-1 | TRBV12-5 | CASGFRLAEIKGEQFF | TGTGCTAGTGGTTTTAGACTAGCGGAGATCAAGGGTGAGCAGTTCTTC
NA | TRBD1 | TRBJ1-2 | TRBV5-4 | CASNPGGAGYGYTF | TGTGCCAGCAACCCAGGGGGAGCCGGGTATGGCTACACCTTC